Below are 22 T cell receptor beta chains sequenced from a single sample in a study of OX40 agonist ivuxolimab in advanced cancers. Profiling relied on immunoSEQ multiplex PCR, and the TCRdb table lists in-frame clones only, not all of them. The data hold about 76,000 clones, with 80% to 90% observed a single time. The material sequenced was CD4+ or CD8+ T cells sorted from blood, taken in a trial of the OX40 agonist ivuxolimab. The receptor source for this set is an adult with an advanced solid tumor such as melanoma, head and neck, liver or kidney cancer.

The V and J genes are TRBV18 and TRBJ1-2, with TRBD1 matching over 8 bases. The V segment lost 5 bases and the J segment 4 bases; nucleotides outside the gene matches: 3. The CDR3 spans 13 residues. Germline CDR1 KGHSH, CDR2 LQKENI. CDR3 DNA: TGTGCCAGCTCAGGACAGGGAGCCTATGGCTACACCTTC. As protein: CASSGQGAYGYTF. Together with reference TRBV18 and TRBJ1-2, the CDR3 gives the full variable domain: NAGVMQNPRHLVRRRGQEARLRCSPMKGHSHVYWYRQLPEEGLKFMVYLQKENIIDESGMPKERFSAEFPKEGPSILRIQQVVRGDSAAYFCASSGQGAYGYTFGSGTRLTVV.

The chain links TRBV6-5 to TRBJ1-1; D may be TRBD1 (6 bases). Trimming pared 2 bases from V and 7 bases from J, leaving 11 bases between. The germline V gene has CDR1 MNHEY and CDR2 SVGAGI. The CDR3 has 13 amino acids. The CDR3 region is CASSYPGGREAFF. The CDR3 coding sequence is TGTGCCAGCAGTTACCCGGGGGGCCGTGAAGCTTTCTTT.

V gene TRBV5-1 combines with J gene TRBJ1-1; D gene uncertain. This CDR3 is 13 amino acids long. Trimming left V 0 bases short and J 13 bases short, with 16 bases between. Germline loops: CDR1 SGHRS, CDR2 YFSETQ. The DNA of the CDR3 is TGCGCCAGCAGCTTGGTAGGGAATGGGGAGGATTTCTTT. It codes for CASSLVGNGEDFF. The variable domain in full, completed from reference TRBV5-1 and TRBJ1-1, reads KAGVTQTPRYLIKTRGQQVTLSCSPISGHRSVSWYQQTPGQGLQFLFEYFSETQRNKGNFPGRFSGRQFSNSRSEMNVSTLELGDSALYLCASSLVGNGEDFFGQGTRLTVV.

This sequence joins TRBV6-6 and TRBJ1-3; D is unclear. Germline V gene lookup returns CDR1 MNHNY and CDR2 SVGAGI (reference sequence). This CDR3 contains 14 residues. Trimming stripped 10 bases from V and 0 bases from J, with 13 bases between. The CDR3 reads CATGGGSSGNTIYF. CDR3 nucleotide sequence: TGTGCCACCGGAGGCGGGAGCTCTGGAAACACCATATATTTT.

The CDR3, as DNA: TGTGCCAGCAGTTACCCACAGGGGAGAACTGGAAACACCATATATTTT. Protein product: CASSYPQGRTGNTIYF. The chain links TRBV6-6 to TRBJ1-3, with 7 bases aligning to TRBD1. Trimming took 2 bases from V and 2 from J; bases not matched to a gene: 6. CDR3 length: 16 amino acids. Germline-derived CDR1 and CDR2 are MNHNY and SVGAGI (reference sequence).

V usage is TRBV5-4 and J usage is TRBJ2-7, with D possibly matching TRBD2 (5 bases). The V end lost 0 bases, the J end lost 1 base, and 11 bases lay between the germline ends. The germline CDR1 and CDR2 sequences are SGHNT and YYREEE (reference sequence). The CDR3 consists of 15 residues. DNA of the CDR3: TGTGCCAGCAGCTTGGATACCGGAGGATCCTACGAGCAGTACTTC. It specifies CASSLDTGGSYEQYF.

This clone was seen just once. V gene TRBV7-8 combines with J gene TRBJ2-7; 10 nucleotides match TRBD2. The V segment lost 2 bases and the J segment 0 bases; nucleotides outside the gene matches: 7. Per germline, CDR1 SGHVS and CDR2 FQNEAQ. This CDR3 comprises 17 residues. CDR3 sequence (DNA): TGTGCCAGCAGCTTAAAAATAGCGGGAGGCCTCTCCTACGAGCAGTACTTC. Its translation: CASSLKIAGGLSYEQYF.

The CDR3 reads CASSLELAGNNEQFF. The CDR3, as DNA: TGTGCCAGCAGCTTAGAACTAGCGGGAAACAATGAGCAGTTCTTC. The chain recombines TRBV11-3 with TRBJ2-1; 10 nucleotides line up with TRBD2. Germline CDR1 and CDR2: SGHNT and YENEEA. Losses at the gene ends were 0 bases for V and 5 bases for J; bases not matched to a gene: 1. This CDR3 comprises 15 residues.

DNA of the CDR3: TGTGCCAGCAGCTCCACAGGGACAGAAGAGACCCAGTACTTC. This gives the protein CASSSTGTEETQYF. This chain connects TRBV5-6 to TRBJ2-5; 7 bases fit TRBD1. From germline, CDR1 is SGHDT and CDR2 YYEEEE. V was clipped by 3 bases and J by 3 bases; unmatched bases: 5. The CDR3 sequence is 14 residues long.

Comment on this clone: This specimen includes other DNA sequences encoding the same CDR3. The gene calls are TRBV5-1 and TRBJ2-5; 7 positions agree with TRBD1. The V gene end was trimmed by 5 bases and the J gene end by 2 bases; junction bases not matched to a gene: 6. The CDR3 has 14 amino acids. Germline CDR1 SGHRS, CDR2 YFSETQ. CDR3 in DNA: TGCGCCAGCAGGCAGACAGGGAGACAAGAGACCCAGTACTTC. Protein product: CASRQTGRQETQYF.

The chain uses TRBV4-3 and TRBJ2-1; D not certain. Germline loops: CDR1 LGHNA, CDR2 YSLEER. V lost 0 bases and J 5 bases, leaving 17 bases between the germline ends. The CDR3 is made up of 17 amino acids. CDR3 amino acids: CASSQEPSPRHHNEQFF. CDR3 nucleotide sequence: TGCGCCAGCAGCCAAGAACCCTCCCCCAGGCACCACAATGAGCAGTTCTTC.

The chain recombines TRBV6-6 with TRBJ2-5; perhaps TRBD2 as D (7 bases). Trimming stripped 2 bases from V and 5 bases from J, with 12 bases between. The CDR3 spans 14 residues. From germline, CDR1 is MNHNY and CDR2 SVGAGI (reference sequence). The CDR3 DNA reads as TGTGCCAGCAGTTACGCGGGGGCACTTGAGACCCAGTACTTC. It encodes CASSYAGALETQYF.

V is TRBV20-1 and J is TRBJ2-1, with 7 bases aligning to TRBD2. J lost 11 bases, V lost 5 bases, and 6 bases had no gene match. Germline lookup yields CDR1 DFQATT and CDR2 SNEGSKA (reference sequence). CDR3 length: 11 residues. CDR3 sequence reads: CSAPRTSQQFF. In DNA form, the CDR3 reads TGCAGTGCTCCCCGGACTAGTCAGCAGTTCTTC.

This clone was counted at least ten times. The chain couples TRBV4-3 to TRBJ2-7; possible D gene TRBD2, 5 bases. V lost 0 bases, J lost 6 bases, and 9 bases lay in between. CDR1 and CDR2 (germline): LGHNA, YSLEER. CDR3 length equals 13 residues. CDR3 residues: CASSQEPGSEQYF. The CDR3 bases are TGCGCCAGCAGCCAAGAGCCGGGATCCGAGCAGTACTTC.

The chain links TRBV9 to TRBJ2-2; TRBD2 aligns across 9 bases. Germline assignment: CDR1 SGDLS and CDR2 YYNGEE. J gave up 1 base and V 3 bases, and 7 bases lay outside the gene matches. The CDR3 has 17 residues. The CDR3 DNA sequence: TGTGCCAGCAGCGAGGGACGACTAGCGGAGAACACCGGGGAGCTGTTTTTT. Amino acid sequence: CASSEGRLAENTGELFF.

The chain recombines TRBV29-1 with TRBJ2-7; a possible D gene is TRBD2 (6 bases). V lost 4 bases to trimming and J lost 5 bases, with 12 bases between them. Germline CDR1 is SQVTM and CDR2 is ANQGSEA. The CDR3 is 12 amino acids. CDR3 protein: CSVVRRENEQYF. CDR3 nucleotide sequence: TGCAGCGTTGTTAGGAGGGAAAACGAGCAGTACTTC.

The chain has TRBV6-5 and TRBJ2-7; 10 bases line up with TRBD2. The junction had 4 bases not matched to a gene; V was cut back by 6 bases and J by 2 bases. The CDR3 has 14 residues. Germline V gene data show CDR1 as MNHEY and CDR2 as SVGAGI. The CDR3 region is CASRSSGGPYEQYF. CDR3 nucleotides: TGTGCCAGCAGGTCTAGCGGGGGACCCTACGAGCAGTACTTC.

The chain carries TRBV10-3 and TRBJ2-7; 10 nucleotides match TRBD2. Germline V gene lookup returns CDR1 ENHRY and CDR2 SYGVKD. The CDR3 sequence is 14 residues long. J lost 3 bases, V lost 4 bases, and 3 bases had no gene match. The CDR3 DNA reads TGTGCCATCAGTGGGGGACTAGCGAACTACGAGCAGTACTTC. As protein: CAISGGLANYEQYF.

J is TRBJ1-2 and V is TRBV6-5, with 9 bases that match TRBD1. CDR1 is MNHEY and CDR2 is SVGAGI in the germline V gene. The CDR3 extends over 15 amino acids. The V segment lost 0 bases and the J segment 6 bases; nucleotides outside the gene matches: 5. Here the CDR3 reads CASSYSTWTGDGYTF. The CDR3 region has the DNA TGTGCCAGCAGTTACTCGACATGGACAGGGGATGGCTACACCTTC.

The chain is built from TRBV5-1 and TRBJ2-2; tentatively, D is TRBD1 (5 bases). V lost 4 bases and J lost 4, with 11 bases in between. CDR1 and CDR2 (germline): SGHRS, YFSETQ. The CDR3 runs to 14 residues. CDR3 protein: CASSPGHSTGELFF. DNA for the CDR3: TGCGCCAGCAGCCCTGGACACTCCACCGGGGAGCTGTTTTTT.

This clone appeared a single time. The V and J genes are TRBV18 and TRBJ1-1; no firm D call. Trimming pared 6 bases from V and 1 base from J, leaving 15 bases between. The CDR3 totals 15 residues. CDR1 and CDR2 from the germline V gene are KGHSH and LQKENI. CDR3 sequence reads: CASSLHAGKNTEAFF. The DNA for the CDR3 is TGTGCCAGCTCTCTTCACGCTGGAAAGAACACTGAAGCTTTCTTT.

This chain joins TRBV7-2 and TRBJ2-2; the D call may be TRBD1 or TRBD2 (5 bases each). Germline V gene lookup returns CDR1 SGHTA and CDR2 FQGNSA. The V end lost 4 bases, the J end lost 7 bases, and 10 bases lay between the germline ends. The CDR3 runs to 13 residues. The CDR3 sequence: CASSSQGVGELFF. The CDR3 DNA reads TGTGCCAGCAGCTCCCAGGGAGTCGGGGAGCTGTTTTTT. The whole variable domain, filled in from reference TRBV7-2 and TRBJ2-2, reads GAGVSQSPSNKVTEKGKDVELRCDPISGHTALYWYRQSLGQGLEFLIYFQGNSAPDKSGLPSDRFSAERTGGSVSTLTIQRTQQEDSAVYLCASSSQGVGELFFGEGSRLTVL.